The clone carrying this TCR beta chain showed up just once. These data are taken from a study of blood T cell repertoires in COVID-19. The overall study: The United States, Italy and Spain were the sources of the acute and convalescent COVID-19 samples. PBMCs, B-cell-depleted T cells, or T cells provided the cDNA or gDNA that made up the material.

How the authors handled the data: Estimated nucleated cell counts came from reference gene primer amplification. The assay was immunoSEQ multiplex PCR, and TCRdb's table has in-frame clones only and misses some. V and J calls plus clone size are reproduced from that table; the DNA served to infer D and trimming. The sample includes roughly 110,000 clones, about four fifths seen only once; the top ten take more than 9%. CDR3 length: 15 amino acids. V was shortened by 2 bases and J by 0 bases, with 8 bases between the two germline ends. Germline loops: CDR1 SGHVS, CDR2 FNYEAQ. The rearrangement links TRBV7-6 to TRBJ1-5; D is undetermined. The clonotype originates from a human donor in a cohort sampled during active COVID-19. The sequenced sample consisted of peripheral blood. The CDR3 region has the DNA TGTGCCAGCAGCTTAAACACAAATAGCAATCAGCCCCAGCATTTT. This translates into CASSLNTNSNQPQHF.